A selection of T cell receptor beta chains follows, all from one sample in a study of blood T cell repertoires in COVID-19. The data were produced by immunoSEQ multiplex PCR, yet TCRdb's version contains in-frame clones alone and is incomplete. The top ten clones hold around 6.6% of a sample with some 110,000 clones, 70% to 80% of them seen once. The sequenced sample was peripheral blood. Receptor source: a man aged 70 or older with acute or convalescent COVID-19. Each CDR3 is given with its conserved first and last residue. The D gene is left open where the match is weak. Size is omitted from some rows. Given values are once, few, many or a class for expanded clones.

v_gene: TRBV4-3
j_gene: TRBJ1-4
d_gene: .
abundance: .
CDR3nt: TGCGCCAGCAGCCAGTACTGGGGGGAGGGATCAGCTAATGAAAAACTGTTTTTT
CDR3aa: CASSQYWGEGSANEKLFF

v_gene: TRBV27
j_gene: TRBJ1-2
d_gene: .
abundance: .
CDR3nt: TGTGCCAGCAGTTTATCGACCAGGAGCGGCTATGGCTACACCTTC
CDR3aa: CASSLSTRSGYGYTF

v_gene: TRBV2
j_gene: TRBJ1-5
d_gene: .
abundance: .
CDR3nt: TGTGCCAGCACTGACCCGAATACAGGGTGGGATCAGCCCCAGCATTTT
CDR3aa: CASTDPNTGWDQPQHF

v_gene: TRBV3-1/TRBV3-2
j_gene: TRBJ1-1
d_gene: .
abundance: once
CDR3nt: TGTGCCAGCAGCCCCGGCGAGGGATTATTGGGCACTGAAGCTTTCTTT
CDR3aa: CASSPGEGLLGTEAFF

v_gene: TRBV19
j_gene: TRBJ2-1
d_gene: TRBD2
abundance: .
CDR3nt: TGTGCCAGTAGTCTGACTAGCGGGGGGGGCGTCAATGAGCAGTTCTTC
CDR3aa: CASSLTSGGGVNEQFF

v_gene: TRBV11-2
j_gene: TRBJ1-5
d_gene: .
abundance: .
CDR3nt: TGTGCCAGCAGCCAGGAAGGGGGAAGCAATCAGCCCCAGCATTTT
CDR3aa: CASSQEGGSNQPQHF

v_gene: TRBV5-5
j_gene: TRBJ2-7
d_gene: .
abundance: .
CDR3nt: TGTGCCAGCAGCTTGGGTTCTTGGCGGGACTACGAGCAGTACTTC
CDR3aa: CASSLGSWRDYEQYF

v_gene: TRBV27
j_gene: TRBJ2-1
d_gene: TRBD2
abundance: .
CDR3nt: TGTGCCAGCAGTTTATATCGGCGGGAGGGCAATGAGCAGTTCTTC
CDR3aa: CASSLYRREGNEQFF

v_gene: TRBV24-1
j_gene: TRBJ2-1
d_gene: .
abundance: .
CDR3nt: TGTGCCACCAGTGATCCACTAGCTCATGAGCAGTTCTTC
CDR3aa: CATSDPLAHEQFF

v_gene: TRBV5-8
j_gene: TRBJ2-3
d_gene: TRBD1
abundance: .
CDR3nt: TGTGCCAGCAGCCAGGGGGTATTCAGGACAGATACGCAGTATTTT
CDR3aa: CASSQGVFRTDTQYF

v_gene: TRBV27
j_gene: TRBJ1-5
d_gene: TRBD1
abundance: once
CDR3nt: TGTGCCAGCAACGGACAGGGGATTCAGCCCCAGCATTTT
CDR3aa: CASNGQGIQPQHF

v_gene: TRBV9
j_gene: TRBJ2-1
d_gene: TRBD2
abundance: .
CDR3nt: TGTGCCAGCAGCGTAGGGACTAGCGGGTGGACCTACAATGAGCAGTTCTTC
CDR3aa: CASSVGTSGWTYNEQFF

v_gene: TRBV19
j_gene: TRBJ2-7
d_gene: TRBD1
abundance: once
CDR3nt: TGTGCCAGTAGTAGGGGACAGGGAGTCTCCTACGAGCAGTACTTC
CDR3aa: CASSRGQGVSYEQYF

v_gene: TRBV27
j_gene: TRBJ2-5
d_gene: TRBD2
abundance: .
CDR3nt: TGTGCCAGCAGTGAAGCGGGGGGCTCAGTTCGGGAGACCCAGTACTTC
CDR3aa: CASSEAGGSVRETQYF

v_gene: TRBV20-1
j_gene: TRBJ2-2
d_gene: .
abundance: .
CDR3nt: TGCAGTGCTAGTGCGGGGTCGGGGACCGGGGAGCTGTTTTTT
CDR3aa: CSASAGSGTGELFF

v_gene: TRBV6-5
j_gene: TRBJ2-3
d_gene: .
abundance: .
CDR3nt: TGTGCCAGCAGTTACATTGGAACAGGAGGGAATACGCAGTATTTT
CDR3aa: CASSYIGTGGNTQYF

v_gene: TRBV5-1
j_gene: TRBJ2-7
d_gene: TRBD2
abundance: .
CDR3nt: TGCGCCAGCAGGCAGTCAGCGGGAGAAGCCTACGAGCAGTACTTC
CDR3aa: CASRQSAGEAYEQYF